These 23 T cell receptor beta chains share one sample of origin, sequenced in a study of blood T cell repertoires in COVID-19. The method was immunoSEQ multiplex PCR; TCRdb's version includes in-frame clones alone and lacks a portion of them. The sample shows 50,000 or so clones, approximately 80% of them seen only once. Sequences were obtained from peripheral blood. The receptors were sampled from a man aged 35-49 years with acute or convalescent COVID-19.

V is TRBV30 and J is TRBJ2-1; D not resolved. CDR3 length: 11 amino acids. Germline CDR1 reads GTSNPN; CDR2 reads SVGIG (reference sequence). The V end was cut by 6 bases, the J end by 3 bases, with 6 bases between. This CDR3 is CACLRYNEQFF. CDR3 DNA sequence: TGTGCCTGCCTACGCTACAATGAGCAGTTCTTC.

This clone was recorded a few times. The chain uses TRBV6-6 and TRBJ1-2; 11 positions match TRBD1. The CDR3 runs to 14 residues. After removal of 2 bases from V and 8 bases from J, the junction contained 4 bases not matched to a gene. Germline assignment: CDR1 MNHNY and CDR2 SVGAGI (reference sequence). CDR3 region: CASSYPGQGAGYTF. In DNA, the CDR3 is TGTGCCAGCAGTTACCCTGGACAGGGGGCAGGCTACACCTTC.

The genes are TRBV30 and TRBJ2-1; 7 positions match TRBD2. Per the germline V gene, CDR1 is GTSNPN and CDR2 is SVGIG (reference sequence). This CDR3 is built from 14 residues. With V trimmed by 7 bases and J by 9 bases, 15 bases remained unmatched. The CDR3 DNA reads as TGTGCCTCCTGGGACGAGACTAGCCTTCCTGAGCAGTTCTTC. Translated: CASWDETSLPEQFF.

J is TRBJ2-2 and V is TRBV30; 7 bases map to TRBD2. Trimming removed 2 bases from V and 3 bases from J; junction bases left unmatched: 9. Germline lookup yields CDR1 GTSNPN and CDR2 SVGIG (reference sequence). The CDR3 runs to 16 residues. CDR3: CAWSTRWRGYTGELFF. The CDR3 DNA is TGTGCCTGGAGTACACGCTGGCGGGGGTACACCGGGGAGCTGTTTTTT.

The genes are TRBV25-1 and TRBJ1-2, with D possibly TRBD1 on 5 matching bases. The CDR3 spans 16 residues. The germline V gene has CDR1 MGHDK and CDR2 SYGVNS. V was cut by 5 bases and J by 2 bases, with 18 bases left in between. As DNA, the CDR3 is TGTGCCAGCAGTCCCGACGCCGCGGGGGTAAACTATGGCTACACCTTC. This encodes CASSPDAAGVNYGYTF.

This clone was observed a few times. The J gene is TRBJ2-1, the V gene TRBV10-1, with unresolved D. CDR3 length: 14 amino acids. The V gene lost 0 bases and the J gene lost 6 bases, with 9 bases spanning the gap. The germline V gene encodes CDR1 WNHNN and CDR2 SYGVQD (reference sequence). CDR3 nucleotides: TGCGCCAGCAGTGAGTCGGAGTCAACCAATGAGCAGTTCTTC. It encodes CASSESESTNEQFF.

This chain links TRBV3-1 (or the pseudogene TRBV3-2) with TRBJ2-1; D remains unclear. The CDR3 sequence is 11 residues long. V shed 7 bases and J shed 3 bases, with 4 bases lying between them. CDR1 is LGHDT and CDR2 is YNNKEL in the germline V gene (reference sequence). The CDR3 coding sequence is TGTGCCAGCACTAACTACAATGAGCAGTTCTTC. Its protein product is CASTNYNEQFF.

The CDR3 here is CASSTQGRNQPQHF. The CDR3 bases are TGCGCCAGCAGCACCCAGGGGCGCAATCAGCCCCAGCATTTT. The V gene is TRBV4-1, the J gene TRBJ1-5; TRBD1 might be the D (6 bases). The CDR3 runs to 14 residues. Germline lookup yields CDR1 MGHRA and CDR2 YSYEKL. Trimming left V 5 bases short and J 2 bases short, with 10 bases between.

The rearrangement uses TRBV5-1 and TRBJ2-5; D is unresolved. Germline V CDR1 and CDR2: SGHRS, YFSETQ. The CDR3 covers 15 residues. Trimming pared 0 bases from V and 5 bases from J, leaving 14 bases between. The CDR3 loop is CASSLVPHVGETQYF. The CDR3 DNA follows: TGCGCCAGCAGCTTGGTTCCCCATGTCGGGGAGACCCAGTACTTC.

V is TRBV7-9 and J is TRBJ1-3, with TRBD1 matching 11 bases. V was pared by 0 bases and J by 5 bases, with 0 bases of the junction left unmatched. Per germline, CDR1 SEHNR and CDR2 FQNEAQ (reference sequence). The CDR3 runs 15 residues. In nucleotides, the CDR3 is TGTGCCAGCAGCTTAGCGGACAGGGGGCGAAACACCATATATTTT. It yields the protein CASSLADRGRNTIYF.

This clone has only one observation. The V gene is TRBV25-1, the J gene TRBJ1-2; D remains unclear. Between the trimmed V and J ends, which lost 6 bases and 3 bases, there was a span of 11 bases. Germline-derived CDR1 and CDR2 are MGHDK and SYGVNS. The CDR3 consists of 13 residues. In nucleotides, the CDR3 is TGTGCCAGCAGGAGGTCGGGAGACTATGGCTACACCTTC. Amino acids: CASRRSGDYGYTF.

The genes are TRBV2 and TRBJ1-1; the D is unclear. The CDR3 contains 15 residues. Trimming left V 5 bases short and J 2 bases short, with 15 bases between. Germline CDR1 and CDR2: SNHLY and FYNNEI. This CDR3 reads CASSSEARINTEAFF. Here the CDR3 DNA reads TGTGCCAGCAGTTCAGAGGCCCGGATCAACACTGAAGCTTTCTTT.

The V and J genes are TRBV3-1 (or the pseudogene TRBV3-2) and TRBJ1-2, with TRBD1 identical over 9 bases. The germline V gene encodes CDR1 LGHDT and CDR2 YNNKEL (reference sequence). This CDR3 comprises 14 residues. Germline trimming cut 4 bases from V and 7 bases from J; bases unmatched to any gene: 7. The CDR3 is CASSRPTGGSGYTF. CDR3 DNA sequence: TGTGCCAGCAGCCGCCCGACAGGGGGTAGTGGCTACACCTTC.

V and J are TRBV6-5 and TRBJ1-2, with no clear D. V was pared by 6 bases and J by 5 bases, with 10 bases between. The germline V gene encodes CDR1 MNHEY and CDR2 SVGAGI. The CDR3 spans 12 residues. The CDR3 reads CASRGVRYGYTF. The DNA of the CDR3 is TGTGCCAGCAGGGGAGTCCGATATGGCTACACCTTC.

The chain is built from TRBV6-5 and TRBJ2-1, with TRBD1 as a possible D gene (6 bases). Germline CDR1 and CDR2: MNHEY and SVGAGI. V was trimmed by 9 bases and J by 6 bases, leaving 15 bases between them. This CDR3 comprises 13 residues. The CDR3 nucleotides are TGTGCCAGTAGGGTTTCAGGGGCCAATGAGCAGTTCTTC. Encoded protein: CASRVSGANEQFF.

The chain combines TRBV23-1 with TRBJ2-5; D might be TRBD2 (5 bases). TRBV23-1 is sorted into the ORF group, with uncertain function. The V gene lost 1 base and the J gene lost 4 bases, with 22 bases spanning the gap. The CDR3 runs 18 residues. This CDR3 reads CASSQYHPSILAPETQYF. For the CDR3, the DNA is TGCGCCAGCAGTCAATACCACCCTAGCATTTTGGCCCCAGAGACCCAGTACTTC.

This clone occurred once. The genes are TRBV6-6 and TRBJ1-5; unclear D gene. V lost 2 bases and J 3 bases, leaving 5 bases between the germline ends. CDR3 size: 13 residues. The germline gives CDR1 MNHNY, CDR2 SVGAGI (reference sequence). In DNA form, the CDR3 reads TGTGCCAGCAGTTACGTATCCAATCAGCCCCAGCATTTT. This gives the protein CASSYVSNQPQHF.

The chain is built from TRBV4-1 and TRBJ2-3; 8 bases match TRBD1. In germline, CDR1 is MGHRA, CDR2 YSYEKL. The CDR3 extends over 15 amino acids. Trimming cost V 2 bases and J 4 bases; bases outside gene matches: 5. CDR3: CASSQRQGASDTQYF. The CDR3 coding sequence is TGCGCCAGCAGCCAACGGCAGGGGGCCTCAGATACGCAGTATTTT.

The rearrangement uses TRBV30 and TRBJ1-3; the D is unclear. CDR3 size: 14 residues. Germline CDR1 reads GTSNPN; CDR2 reads SVGIG (reference sequence). Deletions cut 5 bases from V and 4 bases from J, with 15 bases between. The CDR3 loop is CAWRTPGRGNTIYF. CDR3 nucleotides: TGTGCCTGGCGAACACCGGGTAGGGGAAACACCATATATTTT.

This clone came up once. CDR3 sequence: CASSLGGGVGNIQYF. The CDR3 coding sequence is TGTGCCAGCAGCTTAGGGGGGGGCGTAGGGAACATTCAGTACTTC. The chain has TRBV7-2 and TRBJ2-4; a possible D gene is TRBD2 (7 bases). This CDR3 contains 15 residues. The germline V and J ends were trimmed by 1 base and 7 bases, with 14 bases remaining between them. Germline V gene data show CDR1 as SGHTA and CDR2 as FQGNSA.

The gene calls are TRBV4-1 and TRBJ1-4; 12 nucleotides match TRBD1. This CDR3 spans 15 amino acids. Germline loops: CDR1 MGHRA, CDR2 YSYEKL. The ends lost 2 bases at V and 8 bases at J; junction bases unmatched: 3. The CDR3 region has the DNA TGCGCCAGCAGCCAAACCGGGACAGGGGGCGAAAAACTGTTTTTT. It translates to CASSQTGTGGEKLFF.

The chain recombines TRBV5-6 with TRBJ1-1, with D tentatively TRBD1 (6 bases). CDR3 length equals 13 residues. Germline loops: CDR1 SGHDT, CDR2 YYEEEE. The V and J ends lost 5 bases and 6 bases respectively, with 14 bases between them. The CDR3 is CASSITGTPEAFF. As DNA, the CDR3 is TGTGCCAGCAGTATAACCGGGACACCTGAAGCTTTCTTT. Complete variable domain (other parts from reference TRBV5-6 and TRBJ1-1): DAGVTQSPTHLIKTRGQQVTLRCSPKSGHDTVSWYQQALGQGPQFIFQYYEEEERQRGNFPDRFSGHQFPNYSSELNVNALLLGDSALYLCASSITGTPEAFFGQGTRLTVV.

This clone was seen only once. This sequence joins TRBV5-4 and TRBJ2-7; TRBD1 matches 11 bases. The V segment lost 4 bases and the J segment 6 bases; nucleotides outside the gene matches: 6. Germline V gene data show CDR1 as SGHNT and CDR2 as YYREEE (reference sequence). There are 14 residues in the CDR3. The CDR3 nucleotides are TGTGCCAGCAGCACAGGGGACAGGGGGGGCGAGCAGTACTTC. It translates to CASSTGDRGGEQYF.